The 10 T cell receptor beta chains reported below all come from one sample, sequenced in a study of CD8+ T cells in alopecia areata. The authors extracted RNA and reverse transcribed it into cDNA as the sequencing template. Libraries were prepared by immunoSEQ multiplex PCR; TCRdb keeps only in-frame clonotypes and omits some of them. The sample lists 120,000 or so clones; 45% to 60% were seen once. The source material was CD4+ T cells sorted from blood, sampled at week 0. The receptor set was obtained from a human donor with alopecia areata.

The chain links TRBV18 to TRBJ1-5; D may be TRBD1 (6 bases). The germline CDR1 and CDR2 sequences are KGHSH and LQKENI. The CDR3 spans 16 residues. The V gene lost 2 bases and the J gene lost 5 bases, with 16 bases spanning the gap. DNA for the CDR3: TGTGCCAGCTCACCAAATTTCCAGGGGTCGGATCAGCCCCAGCATTTT. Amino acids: CASSPNFQGSDQPQHF.

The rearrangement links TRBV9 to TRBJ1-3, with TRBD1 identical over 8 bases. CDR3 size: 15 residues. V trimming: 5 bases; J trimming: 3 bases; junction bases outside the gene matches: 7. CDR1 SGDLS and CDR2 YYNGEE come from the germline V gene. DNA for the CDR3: TGTGCCAGCAGTTTCCAGGGGGCGGGTGGAAACACCATATATTTT. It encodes CASSFQGAGGNTIYF.

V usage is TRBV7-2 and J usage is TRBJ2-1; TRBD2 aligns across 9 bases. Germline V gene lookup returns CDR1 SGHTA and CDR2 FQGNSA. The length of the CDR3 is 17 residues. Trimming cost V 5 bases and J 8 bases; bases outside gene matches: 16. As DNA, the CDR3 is TGTGCCAGCAGCCCGAAGGGAGGCGGGAGGGCCTTGGATGAGCAGTTCTTC. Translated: CASSPKGGGRALDEQFF.

CDR3 sequence reads: CAWRATGQGSYEQYF. CDR3 DNA: TGTGCCTGGAGGGCTACGGGACAGGGATCCTACGAGCAGTACTTC. V and J are TRBV30 and TRBJ2-7, with TRBD1 matching over 9 bases. CDR3 length: 15 residues. Germline V gene data show CDR1 as GTSNPN and CDR2 as SVGIG (reference sequence). With V trimmed by 3 bases and J by 1 base, 7 bases remained unmatched.

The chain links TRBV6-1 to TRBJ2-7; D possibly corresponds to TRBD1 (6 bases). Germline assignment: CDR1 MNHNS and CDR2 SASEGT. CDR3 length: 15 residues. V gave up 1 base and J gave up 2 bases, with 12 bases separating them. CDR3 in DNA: TGTGCCAGCAGTGAAGGGGGACAAGTTACCTACGAGCAGTACTTC. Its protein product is CASSEGGQVTYEQYF.

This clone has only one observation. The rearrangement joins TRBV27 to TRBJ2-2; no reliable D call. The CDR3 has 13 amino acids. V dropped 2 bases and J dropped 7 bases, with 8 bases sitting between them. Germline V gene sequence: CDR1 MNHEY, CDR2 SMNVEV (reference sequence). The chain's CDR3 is CASSLELGGELFF. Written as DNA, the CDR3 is TGTGCCAGCAGTTTAGAGCTAGGCGGGGAGCTGTTTTTT.

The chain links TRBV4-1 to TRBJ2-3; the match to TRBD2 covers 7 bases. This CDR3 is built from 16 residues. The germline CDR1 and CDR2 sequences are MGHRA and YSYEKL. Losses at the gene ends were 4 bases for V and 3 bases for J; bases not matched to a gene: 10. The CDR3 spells CASSLGGTRLTDTQYF. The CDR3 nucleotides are TGCGCCAGCAGCCTGGGAGGGACTCGCCTAACAGATACGCAGTATTTT.

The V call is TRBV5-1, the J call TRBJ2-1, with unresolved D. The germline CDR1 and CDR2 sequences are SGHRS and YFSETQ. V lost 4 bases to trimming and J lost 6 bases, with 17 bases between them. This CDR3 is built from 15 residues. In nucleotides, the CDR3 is TGCGCCAGCAGCAAAGGGCTGCCGGGTGGCAATGAGCAGTTCTTC. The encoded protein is CASSKGLPGGNEQFF.

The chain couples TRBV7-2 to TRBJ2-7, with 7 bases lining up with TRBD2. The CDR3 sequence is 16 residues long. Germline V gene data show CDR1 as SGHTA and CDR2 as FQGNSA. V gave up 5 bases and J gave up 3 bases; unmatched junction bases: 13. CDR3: CASSTAGGGADYEQYF. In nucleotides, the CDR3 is TGTGCCAGCAGCACCGCAGGCGGGGGAGCTGACTACGAGCAGTACTTC.

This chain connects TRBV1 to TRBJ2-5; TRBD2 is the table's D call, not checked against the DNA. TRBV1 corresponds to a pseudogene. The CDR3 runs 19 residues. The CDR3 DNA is TGCACCAGCAGCCACGGGACTAGCGATGCTTGGTGTTATGTAGAGACCCAGTACTTC. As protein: CTSSHGTSDAWCYVETQYF.